This entry features one T cell receptor beta chain sequence. Generated by immunoSEQ multiplex PCR, the TCRdb table keeps only in-frame clones and is missing some. The repertoire holds 210,000 or so clones, with under 90% as singletons. Germline V gene lookup returns CDR1 SGHTA and CDR2 FQGNSA. The CDR3 extends over 15 amino acids. The ends were cut back, 5 bases at V and 5 bases at J, with 18 bases in the middle. Cohort placement rested on clinical history that participants reported themselves. The data were taken from a study of blood T cell repertoires in COVID-19. The sequencing sample was made of PBMCs or T cells enriched from blood (not recorded which). The chain has TRBV7-2 and TRBJ1-1; a possible D gene is TRBD1 (6 bases). This sequence originates from a woman between 45 and 65 years old with acute COVID-19. The CDR3 loop reads CASSLYTGTSTEAFF. CDR3 DNA sequence: TGTGCCAGCAGCCTGTACACAGGGACATCGACTGAAGCTTTCTTT.